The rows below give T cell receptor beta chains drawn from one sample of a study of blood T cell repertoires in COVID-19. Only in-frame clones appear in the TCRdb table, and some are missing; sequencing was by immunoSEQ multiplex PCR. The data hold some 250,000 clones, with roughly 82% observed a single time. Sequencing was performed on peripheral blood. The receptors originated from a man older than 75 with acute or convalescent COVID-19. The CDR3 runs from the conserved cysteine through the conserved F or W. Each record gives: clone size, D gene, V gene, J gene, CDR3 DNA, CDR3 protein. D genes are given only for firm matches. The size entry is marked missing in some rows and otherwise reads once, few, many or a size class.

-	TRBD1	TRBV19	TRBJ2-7	TGTGCCAGTAGTATCCTGACAGGGCCCTACGAGCAGTACTTC	CASSILTGPYEQYF
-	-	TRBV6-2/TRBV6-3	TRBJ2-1	TGTGCCAGCAGTTACTCGAGGACGGGGGTGGCCTACAATGAGCAGTTCTTC	CASSYSRTGVAYNEQFF
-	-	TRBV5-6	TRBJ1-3	TGTGCCAGCAGCTACGACATCTCTGGAAACACCATATATTTT	CASSYDISGNTIYF
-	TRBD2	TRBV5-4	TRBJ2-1	TGTGCCAGCAGCTTGCGAACTAGCGGGGGCGGTGAGCAGTTCTTC	CASSLRTSGGGEQFF
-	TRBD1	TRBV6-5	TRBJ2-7	TGTGCCAGCGGTCGGACAGGGAATTCCTACGAGCAGTACTTC	CASGRTGNSYEQYF
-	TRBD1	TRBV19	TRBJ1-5	TGTGCCAGTAGTAGGTTTGGGGGACAGGGATATAGTGGCAATCAGCCCCAGCATTTT	CASSRFGGQGYSGNQPQHF
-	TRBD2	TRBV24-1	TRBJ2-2	TGTGCCACCAGTGACCCGAGACTAGCGGATACCGGGGAGCTGTTTTTT	CATSDPRLADTGELFF
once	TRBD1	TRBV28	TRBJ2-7	TGTGCCAGCAGTTTGGGGACAGGGGGGACCTACGAGCAGTACTTC	CASSLGTGGTYEQYF
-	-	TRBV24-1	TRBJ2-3	TGTGCCACCAGTGCAGCAGGAGATACGCAGTATTTT	CATSAAGDTQYF
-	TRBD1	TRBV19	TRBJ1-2	TGTGCCAGTCAGGGGGCAGGGTTGGAAAACTATGGCTACACCTTC	CASQGAGLENYGYTF
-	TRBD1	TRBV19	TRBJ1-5	TGTGCCAGTAGCGAAACAGGGGGCAATCAGCCCCAGCATTTT	CASSETGGNQPQHF
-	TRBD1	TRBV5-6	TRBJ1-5	TGTGCCAGCAGCGTGGACAGGGGGAACAATCAGCCCCAGCATTTT	CASSVDRGNNQPQHF
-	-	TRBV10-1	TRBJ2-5	TGCGCCACATCAAGTTCAGGGGTCCAAGAGACCCAGTACTTC	CATSSSGVQETQYF
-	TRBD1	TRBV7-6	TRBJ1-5	TGTGCCAGCAGCTTAGCGGGCAGGGGGGAGAGTCAGCCCCAGCATTTT	CASSLAGRGESQPQHF
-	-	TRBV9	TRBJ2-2	TGTGCCAGCAGCGTAGCTTCAGGGACCGGGGAGCTGTTTTTT	CASSVASGTGELFF
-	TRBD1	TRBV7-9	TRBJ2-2	TGTGCCAGCAGCTTGGGGCCGGGACAGGGGACCGGGGAGCTGTTTTTT	CASSLGPGQGTGELFF
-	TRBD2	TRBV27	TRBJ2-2	TGTGCCAGCAGTCCGGTAGCGGGAGTTGGCGGGGAGCTGTTTTTT	CASSPVAGVGGELFF
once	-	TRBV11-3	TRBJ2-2	TGTGCCAGCAGCTTAGGGGACTTGAACACCGGGGAGCTGTTTTTT	CASSLGDLNTGELFF
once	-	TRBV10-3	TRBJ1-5	TGTGCCATCAGTGAGGGCAGTCAGCCCCAGCATTTT	CAISEGSQPQHF
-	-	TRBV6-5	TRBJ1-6	TGTGCCAGCAGTTACTCGTGGCAGGGGCAATCACCCCTCCACTTT	CASSYSWQGQSPLHF
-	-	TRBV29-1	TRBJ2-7	TGCAGCGTTGAAAGGGGGAGAGTGCAGTACTTC	CSVERGRVQYF
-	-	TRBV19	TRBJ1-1	TGTGCCAGTAGTGGGGACTGGGGCGGCACTGAAGCTTTCTTT	CASSGDWGGTEAFF
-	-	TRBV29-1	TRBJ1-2	TGCAGCGTTCTAGCTCCAGGACAGAACTATGGCTACACCTTC	CSVLAPGQNYGYTF
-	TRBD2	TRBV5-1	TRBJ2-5	TGCGCCAGCAGCTTGTCGGGAGGGGAGACCCAGTACTTC	CASSLSGGETQYF
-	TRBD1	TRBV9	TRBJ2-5	TGTGCCAGCAGCGAGACAGGGACCATGAAGACCCAGTACTTC	CASSETGTMKTQYF
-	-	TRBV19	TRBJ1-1	TGTGCCAGTAGTATAGAGCGAGGGATGAACACTGAAGCTTTCTTT	CASSIERGMNTEAFF
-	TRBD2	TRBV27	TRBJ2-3	TGTGCCAGCAGTTTATCGACTAGCGGGAGCGATACGCAGTATTTT	CASSLSTSGSDTQYF
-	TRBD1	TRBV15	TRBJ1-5	TGTGCCACCAGGATAACAGGGGGCGGACAGCCCCAGCATTTT	CATRITGGGQPQHF
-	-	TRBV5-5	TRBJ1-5	TGTGCCAGCAGCAGGGGAGGACCCAATCAGCCCCAGCATTTT	CASSRGGPNQPQHF
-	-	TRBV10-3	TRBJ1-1	TGTGCCATCAGTGGAATTAACAGGGTAAACACTGAAGCTTTCTTT	CAISGINRVNTEAFF
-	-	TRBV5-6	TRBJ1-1	TGTGCCAGCACTCTGGCCGGGGGCACTGAAGCTTTCTTT	CASTLAGGTEAFF
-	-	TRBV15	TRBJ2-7	TGTGCCACCAGCAGAGCTATCAACTACGAGCAGTACTTC	CATSRAINYEQYF
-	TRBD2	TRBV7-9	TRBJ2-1	TGTGCCAGCACTCCACGCGGGAGCTCCTACAATGAGCAGTTCTTC	CASTPRGSSYNEQFF
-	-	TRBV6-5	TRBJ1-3	TGTGCCAGCAGTATACAGGCATCTGGAAACACCATATATTTT	CASSIQASGNTIYF
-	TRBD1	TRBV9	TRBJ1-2	TGTGCCAGCAGCGCACAAGGGACAGGGGTTGGCTATGGCTACACCTTC	CASSAQGTGVGYGYTF
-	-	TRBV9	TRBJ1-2	TGTGCCAGCAGCGCCGACTCTGGCTACACCTTC	CASSADSGYTF
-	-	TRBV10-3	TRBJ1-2	TGTGCCACCCTTCTACAGGGCTCTGGCTACACCTTC	CATLLQGSGYTF
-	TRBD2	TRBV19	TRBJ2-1	TGTGCCAGTAGTATTCGGGACCGCGGGGGGAATGAGCAGTTCTTC	CASSIRDRGGNEQFF
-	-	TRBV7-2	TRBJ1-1	TGTGCCAGCAGCCGTCGCACACCTAGTATGAACACTGAAGCTTTCTTT	CASSRRTPSMNTEAFF
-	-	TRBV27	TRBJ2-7	TGTGCCACTTCTGGGGGGTATGGCTCCTACGAGCAGTACTTC	CATSGGYGSYEQYF
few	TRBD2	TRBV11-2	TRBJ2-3	TGTGCCAGCAGCTTAAGGGGCGGGAGTGGAACAGATACGCAGTATTTT	CASSLRGGSGTDTQYF
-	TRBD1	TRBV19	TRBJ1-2	TGTGCCAGTAGTCAGCCGGGACAGGGGGAAACCCGCTATGGCTACACCTTC	CASSQPGQGETRYGYTF
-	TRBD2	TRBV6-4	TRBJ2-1	TGTGCCAGCAGTGATTTGACTAGCGGGAACAATGAGCAGTTCTTC	CASSDLTSGNNEQFF
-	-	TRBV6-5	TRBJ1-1	TGTGCCAGCAGTTACTCGAGGTCCCCTGAGACTGAAGCTTTCTTT	CASSYSRSPETEAFF
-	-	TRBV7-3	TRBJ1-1	TGTGCCAGCAGCTTGGGGGGGAGGGACACTGAAGCTTTCTTT	CASSLGGRDTEAFF
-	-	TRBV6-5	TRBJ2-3	TGTGCCAGCAGTTCCAGGAGGGATACGCAGTATTTT	CASSSRRDTQYF